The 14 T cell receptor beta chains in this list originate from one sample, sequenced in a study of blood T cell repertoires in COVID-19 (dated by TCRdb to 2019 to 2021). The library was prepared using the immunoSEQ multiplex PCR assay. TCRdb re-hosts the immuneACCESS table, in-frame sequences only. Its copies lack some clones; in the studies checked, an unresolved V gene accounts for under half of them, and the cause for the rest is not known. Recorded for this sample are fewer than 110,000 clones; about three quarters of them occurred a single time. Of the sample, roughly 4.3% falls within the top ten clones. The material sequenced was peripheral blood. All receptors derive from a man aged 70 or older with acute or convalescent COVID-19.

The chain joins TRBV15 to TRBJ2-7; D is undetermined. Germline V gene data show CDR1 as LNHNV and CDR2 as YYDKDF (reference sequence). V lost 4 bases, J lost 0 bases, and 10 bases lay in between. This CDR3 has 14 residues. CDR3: CATSKRLSSYEQYF. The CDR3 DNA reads TGTGCCACCAGCAAGCGTTTAAGCTCCTACGAGCAGTACTTC.

The CDR3: CASSLKGSWGYTF. Here the CDR3 DNA reads TGTGCCAGCAGTTTGAAAGGGAGTTGGGGCTACACCTTC. This chain joins TRBV12-3 or TRBV12-4 and TRBJ1-2; D is unresolved. The CDR3 runs 13 residues. Trimming shortened V by 3 bases and J by 8 bases, and 13 bases separated the two germline ends.

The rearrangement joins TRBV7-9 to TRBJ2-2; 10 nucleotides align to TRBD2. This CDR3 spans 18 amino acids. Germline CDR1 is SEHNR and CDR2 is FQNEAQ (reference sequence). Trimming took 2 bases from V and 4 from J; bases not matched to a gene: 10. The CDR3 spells CASSLPPRLAGLTGELFF. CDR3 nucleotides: TGTGCCAGCAGCTTACCCCCCCGACTAGCGGGCCTCACCGGGGAGCTGTTTTTT.

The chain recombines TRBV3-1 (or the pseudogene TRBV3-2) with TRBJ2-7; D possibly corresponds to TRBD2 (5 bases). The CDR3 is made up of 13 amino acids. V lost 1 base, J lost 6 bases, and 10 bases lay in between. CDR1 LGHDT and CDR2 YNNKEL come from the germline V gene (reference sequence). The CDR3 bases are TGTGCCAGCAGCCAAGGGTCCGGGATCGAGCAGTACTTC. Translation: CASSQGSGIEQYF.

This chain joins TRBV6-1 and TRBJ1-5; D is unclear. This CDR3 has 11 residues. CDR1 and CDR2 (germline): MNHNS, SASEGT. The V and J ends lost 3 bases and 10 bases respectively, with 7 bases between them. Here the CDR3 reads CASSDRHPQHF. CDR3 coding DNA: TGTGCCAGCAGTGATAGACATCCCCAGCATTTT.

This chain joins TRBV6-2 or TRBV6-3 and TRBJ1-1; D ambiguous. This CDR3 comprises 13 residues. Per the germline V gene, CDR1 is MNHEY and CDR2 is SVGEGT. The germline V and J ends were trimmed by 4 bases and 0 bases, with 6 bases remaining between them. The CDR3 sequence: CASSFPLNTEAFF. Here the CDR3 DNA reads TGTGCCAGCAGTTTCCCCTTGAACACTGAAGCTTTCTTT.

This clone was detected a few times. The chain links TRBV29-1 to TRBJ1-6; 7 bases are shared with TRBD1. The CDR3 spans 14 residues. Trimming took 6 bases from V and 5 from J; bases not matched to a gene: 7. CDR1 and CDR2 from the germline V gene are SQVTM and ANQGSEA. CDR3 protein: CSVGGTDNNSPLHF. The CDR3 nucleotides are TGCAGCGTCGGTGGGACAGATAATAATTCACCCCTCCACTTT.

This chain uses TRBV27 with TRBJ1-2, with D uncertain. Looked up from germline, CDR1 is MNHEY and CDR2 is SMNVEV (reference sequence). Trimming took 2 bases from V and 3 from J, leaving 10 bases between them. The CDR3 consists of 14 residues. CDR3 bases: TGTGCCAGCAGTTTAACGTTTAGTGACTATGGCTACACCTTC. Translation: CASSLTFSDYGYTF.

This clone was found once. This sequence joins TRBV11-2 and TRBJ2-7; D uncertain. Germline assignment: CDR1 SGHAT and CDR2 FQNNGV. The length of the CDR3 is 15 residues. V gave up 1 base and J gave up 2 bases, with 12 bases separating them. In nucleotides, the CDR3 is TGTGCCAGCAGCTTAGCTCGGGTCCTGACCTACGAGCAGTACTTC. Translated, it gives CASSLARVLTYEQYF.

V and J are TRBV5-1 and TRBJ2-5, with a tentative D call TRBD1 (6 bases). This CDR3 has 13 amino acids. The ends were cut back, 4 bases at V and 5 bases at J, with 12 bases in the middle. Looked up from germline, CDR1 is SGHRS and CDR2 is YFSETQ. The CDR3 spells CASSEGQMETQYF. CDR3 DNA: TGCGCCAGCAGCGAAGGACAGATGGAGACCCAGTACTTC.

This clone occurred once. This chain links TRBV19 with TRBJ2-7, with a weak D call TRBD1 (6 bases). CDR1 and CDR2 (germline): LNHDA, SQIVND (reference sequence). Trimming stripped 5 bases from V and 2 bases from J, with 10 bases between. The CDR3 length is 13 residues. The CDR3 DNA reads TGTGCCAGTAGTCTTGGGGGCCCCTACGAGCAGTACTTC. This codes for CASSLGGPYEQYF.

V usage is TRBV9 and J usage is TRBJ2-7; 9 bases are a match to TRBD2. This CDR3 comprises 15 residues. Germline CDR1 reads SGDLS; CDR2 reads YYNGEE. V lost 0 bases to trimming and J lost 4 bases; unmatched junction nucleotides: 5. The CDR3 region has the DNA TGTGCCAGCAGCGTAGAGCCTAGCGGGAAGTACGAGCAGTACTTC. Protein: CASSVEPSGKYEQYF.

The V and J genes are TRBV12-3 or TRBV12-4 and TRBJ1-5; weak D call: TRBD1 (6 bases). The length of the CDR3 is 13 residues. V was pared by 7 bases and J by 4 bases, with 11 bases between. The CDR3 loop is CASTLRGNQPQHF. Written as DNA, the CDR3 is TGTGCCAGCACATTAAGGGGGAATCAGCCCCAGCATTTT.

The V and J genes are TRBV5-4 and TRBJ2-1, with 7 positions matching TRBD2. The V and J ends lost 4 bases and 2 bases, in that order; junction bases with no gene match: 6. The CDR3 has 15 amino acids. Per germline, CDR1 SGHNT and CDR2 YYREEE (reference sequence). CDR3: CASSPGEGTYNEQFF. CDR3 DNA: TGTGCCAGCAGCCCCGGGGAGGGGACCTACAATGAGCAGTTCTTC. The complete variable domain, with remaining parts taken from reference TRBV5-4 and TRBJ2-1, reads ETGVTQSPTHLIKTRGQQVTLRCSSQSGHNTVSWYQQALGQGPQFIFQYYREEENGRGNFPPRFSGLQFPNYSSELNVNALELDDSALYLCASSPGEGTYNEQFFGPGTRLTVL.